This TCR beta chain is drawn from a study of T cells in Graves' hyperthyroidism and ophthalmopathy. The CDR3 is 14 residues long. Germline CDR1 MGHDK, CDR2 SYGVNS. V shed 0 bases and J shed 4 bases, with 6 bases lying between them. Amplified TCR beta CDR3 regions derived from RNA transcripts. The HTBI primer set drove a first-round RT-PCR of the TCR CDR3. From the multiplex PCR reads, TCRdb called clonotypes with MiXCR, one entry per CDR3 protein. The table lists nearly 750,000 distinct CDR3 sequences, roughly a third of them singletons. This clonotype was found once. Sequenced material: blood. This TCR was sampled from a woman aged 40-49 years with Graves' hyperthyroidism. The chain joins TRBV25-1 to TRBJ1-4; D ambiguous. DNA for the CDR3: TGTGCCAGCAGTGAATATCCCCGTAATGAAAAACTGTTTTTT. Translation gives CASSEYPRNEKLFF.